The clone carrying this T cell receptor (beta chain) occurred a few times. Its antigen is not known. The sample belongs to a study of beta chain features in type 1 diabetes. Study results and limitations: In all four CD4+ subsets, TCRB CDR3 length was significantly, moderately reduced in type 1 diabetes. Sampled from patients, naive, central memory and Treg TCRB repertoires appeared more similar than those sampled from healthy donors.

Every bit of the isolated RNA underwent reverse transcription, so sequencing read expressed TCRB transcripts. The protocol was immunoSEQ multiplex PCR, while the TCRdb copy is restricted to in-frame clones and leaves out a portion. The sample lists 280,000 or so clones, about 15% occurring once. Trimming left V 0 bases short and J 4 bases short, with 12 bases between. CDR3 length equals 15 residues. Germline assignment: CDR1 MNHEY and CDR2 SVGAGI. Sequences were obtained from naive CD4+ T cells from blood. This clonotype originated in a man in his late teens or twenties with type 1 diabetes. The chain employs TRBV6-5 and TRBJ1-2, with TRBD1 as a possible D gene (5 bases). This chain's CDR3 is CASSYSKAGRYGYTF. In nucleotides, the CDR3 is TGTGCCAGCAGTTACTCGAAGGCAGGGCGCTATGGCTACACCTTC.